The rows below give T cell receptor beta chains drawn from one sample of a study of T cell responses to AZD1222 COVID-19 vaccine. Sequenced by immunoSEQ multiplex PCR; TCRdb stores in-frame clones only, minus some. The sample shows 45,000 to 55,000 clones, roughly 84% of them seen only once. Sequencing was performed on peripheral blood, taken on day 0 of MenACWY control vaccination. The receptor set was obtained from an adult in good health. Each CDR3 is given with its conserved first and last residue. The D gene is left open where the match is weak. A row's size may be missing; if present it is once, few, many or a size class.

j_gene | d_gene | v_gene | abundance | CDR3aa | CDR3nt
TRBJ2-2 | TRBD1 | TRBV19 | . | CASRTGAETGELFF | TGTGCCAGTAGAACAGGGGCGGAGACCGGGGAGCTGTTTTTT
TRBJ2-7 | . | TRBV11-2 | . | CASSSGPTYEQYF | TGTGCCAGCAGCTCCGGGCCCACCTACGAGCAGTACTTC
TRBJ2-3 | TRBD2 | TRBV18 | . | CASSPASGFRDTQYF | TGTGCCAGCTCACCTGCTAGCGGGTTTCGAGATACGCAGTATTTT
TRBJ2-3 | . | TRBV7-9 | once | CASSLDGRDTQYF | TGTGCCAGCAGCTTAGATGGTAGGGATACGCAGTATTTT
TRBJ2-7 | TRBD1 | TRBV10-3 | . | CAISESGQTYEQYF | TGTGCCATCAGTGAGTCGGGACAGACCTACGAGCAGTACTTC
TRBJ1-2 | . | TRBV29-1 | . | CSVDPGVSMRGYTF | TGCAGCGTTGACCCGGGCGTCTCAATGCGAGGCTACACCTTC
TRBJ2-3 | . | TRBV11-3 | . | CASSLVGASTDTQYF | TGTGCCAGCAGCTTGGTGGGGGCCAGCACAGATACGCAGTATTTT
TRBJ2-7 | . | TRBV7-2 | . | CASSSSSPSSYEQYF | TGTGCCAGCAGCTCATCTTCGCCGAGCTCCTACGAGCAGTACTTC
TRBJ2-2 | TRBD2 | TRBV28 | . | CATWGGSFGELFF | TGTGCCACCTGGGGGGGGTCCTTCGGGGAGCTGTTTTTT
TRBJ1-2 | . | TRBV18 | . | CASSPRITPGYGYTF | TGTGCCAGCTCACCACGTATTACCCCGGGCTATGGCTACACCTTC
TRBJ1-2 | TRBD1 | TRBV4-1 | . | CASSQDRYRGNYGYTF | TGCGCCAGCAGCCAAGATCGGTACAGGGGAAACTATGGCTACACCTTC
TRBJ2-3 | TRBD1 | TRBV6-1 | . | CASSADRGRGTDTQYF | TGTGCCAGCAGTGCGGACAGGGGAAGGGGCACAGATACGCAGTATTTT
TRBJ2-2 | . | TRBV4-1 | . | CASSQQGPMGGELFF | TGCGCCAGCAGCCAACAGGGTCCGATGGGCGGGGAGCTGTTTTTT
TRBJ1-1 | . | TRBV12-3/TRBV12-4 | . | CASSFASTEAFF | TGTGCCAGCAGTTTTGCGAGCACTGAAGCTTTCTTT
TRBJ1-1 | . | TRBV6-5 | . | CASRRTENTEAFF | TGTGCCAGCAGACGGACAGAGAACACTGAAGCTTTCTTT
TRBJ2-3 | TRBD2 | TRBV6-5 | . | CASSYRSGRATDTQYF | TGTGCCAGCAGTTACCGTAGCGGGAGGGCCACAGATACGCAGTATTTT
TRBJ2-1 | . | TRBV10-2 | few | CASRRSSSYNEQFF | TGCGCCAGCCGGCGCTCAAGCTCCTACAATGAGCAGTTCTTC
TRBJ2-6 | TRBD2 | TRBV5-4 | . | CASSFGGASGANVLTF | TGTGCCAGCAGCTTCGGGGGGGCCTCCGGGGCCAACGTCCTGACTTTC
TRBJ1-1 | . | TRBV5-1 | few | CASSLGWGEVMNTEAFF | TGCGCCAGCAGCTTGGGATGGGGGGAGGTCATGAACACTGAAGCTTTCTTT
TRBJ1-4 | . | TRBV19 | . | CASSYTGSTNEKLFF | TGTGCCAGTAGCTATACAGGGTCGACTAATGAAAAACTGTTTTTT
TRBJ1-2 | . | TRBV4-1 | . | CASSQESEQPAGGYTF | TGCGCCAGCAGCCAAGAATCGGAACAACCGGCAGGAGGCTACACCTTC
TRBJ1-2 | . | TRBV27 | . | CASSLLTGGFGGYTF | TGTGCCAGCAGTCTTTTAACTGGGGGTTTCGGTGGCTACACCTTC
TRBJ1-4 | . | TRBV5-6 | . | CASSAGHRGATNEKLFF | TGTGCCAGCAGCGCGGGACACCGAGGGGCGACTAATGAAAAACTGTTTTTT
TRBJ1-5 | TRBD1 | TRBV19 | . | CASTKTGWVNQPQHF | TGTGCCAGTACCAAGACAGGGTGGGTCAATCAGCCCCAGCATTTT
TRBJ1-6 | TRBD1 | TRBV2 | . | CASSEEGQVNSPLHF | TGTGCCAGCAGTGAAGAGGGACAGGTTAATTCACCCCTCCACTTT
TRBJ1-5 | . | TRBV7-8 | . | CASSLSRENQPQHF | TGTGCCAGCAGCTTGAGCCGGGAAAATCAGCCCCAGCATTTT
TRBJ2-5 | . | TRBV3-1/TRBV3-2 | few | CASSEATGRETQYF | TGTGCCAGCAGCGAAGCGACGGGGAGGGAGACCCAGTACTTC
TRBJ2-5 | . | TRBV30 | few | CAWAPPRASPGTQYF | TGTGCCTGGGCACCCCCCCGAGCCTCCCCTGGGACCCAGTACTTC
TRBJ1-1 | . | TRBV11-2 | . | CASSLTALAGTTEAFF | TGTGCCAGCAGCTTAACCGCCCTGGCGGGCACCACTGAAGCTTTCTTT
TRBJ2-3 | TRBD2 | TRBV5-1 | . | CASSLDGGGADTQYF | TGCGCCAGCAGCTTGGATGGCGGGGGAGCGGATACGCAGTATTTT
TRBJ1-2 | . | TRBV12-5 | . | CASGLPRTGYTF | TGTGCTAGTGGTTTGCCGCGGACAGGCTACACCTTC
TRBJ1-1 | . | TRBV28 | . | CASSNRGSGTEAFF | TGTGCCAGCAGTAACCGTGGGTCGGGGACTGAAGCTTTCTTT
TRBJ1-2 | TRBD1 | TRBV6-1 | . | CASSEDFRDRGNYGYTF | TGTGCCAGCAGTGAGGATTTCCGGGACAGGGGGAACTATGGCTACACCTTC
TRBJ1-1 | TRBD1 | TRBV5-6 | . | CASSRGQGPPITEAFF | TGTGCCAGCAGCCGGGGACAGGGCCCACCCATCACTGAAGCTTTCTTT
TRBJ2-1 | . | TRBV11-2 | . | CASSRQGYNEQFF | TGTGCCAGCAGCCGCCAGGGCTACAATGAGCAGTTCTTC
TRBJ2-7 | TRBD2 | TRBV4-1 | . | CASRVAGGSSYEQYF | TGCGCCAGCAGGGTAGCGGGAGGTTCCTCCTACGAGCAGTACTTC
TRBJ1-6 | . | TRBV27 | . | CASSPLGVESSPLHF | TGTGCCAGCAGTCCGTTAGGGGTGGAGAGCTCACCCCTCCACTTT
TRBJ2-7 | TRBD2 | TRBV7-8 | . | CASSLAVLAGWYEQYF | TGTGCCAGCAGCTTAGCTGTGCTAGCGGGATGGTACGAGCAGTACTTC
TRBJ2-7 | . | TRBV5-1 | few | CASSLDGSSHYEQYF | TGCGCCAGCAGCTTGGACGGGAGCTCACACTACGAGCAGTACTTC
TRBJ1-1 | . | TRBV19 | . | CASSPRAATEAFF | TGTGCCAGTAGCCCCCGCGCCGCCACTGAAGCTTTCTTT
TRBJ1-5 | . | TRBV5-4 | once | CASSRAGSNQPQHF | TGTGCCAGCAGCCGGGCGGGGTCTAATCAGCCCCAGCATTTT
TRBJ1-2 | . | TRBV12-3/TRBV12-4 | . | CASSLQNYGYTF | TGTGCCAGCAGTTTACAAAACTATGGCTACACCTTC
TRBJ2-7 | . | TRBV7-2 | once | CASSPTGSGSWEQYF | TGTGCCAGCAGCCCTACGGGTTCCGGGTCTTGGGAGCAGTACTTC
TRBJ2-1 | . | TRBV28 | once | CASSLSGTYNEQFF | TGTGCCAGCAGCTTGAGCGGAACCTACAATGAGCAGTTCTTC
TRBJ2-1 | TRBD1 | TRBV18 | . | CASSPPQGAQGKQFF | TGTGCCAGCTCCCCGCCCCAGGGGGCGCAGGGAAAACAGTTCTTC
TRBJ1-1 | . | TRBV14 | . | CASSLFKSSEAFF | TGTGCCAGCAGCCTGTTTAAAAGCTCTGAAGCTTTCTTT
TRBJ2-3 | . | TRBV19 | . | CASSRSVTDTQYF | TGTGCCAGTAGCCGGAGTGTCACAGATACGCAGTATTTT
TRBJ1-5 | . | TRBV6-2/TRBV6-3 | . | CASSYLSIYSNQPQHF | TGTGCCAGCAGTTACTTGTCGATCTATAGCAATCAGCCCCAGCATTTT
TRBJ2-1 | . | TRBV12-5 | . | CASGSGARTLQQFF | TGTGCTAGTGGTTCTGGTGCCCGGACTCTCCAGCAGTTCTTC
TRBJ2-5 | . | TRBV12-3/TRBV12-4 | . | CASSFGSKETQYF | TGTGCCAGCAGTTTTGGGAGTAAGGAGACCCAGTACTTC
TRBJ1-1 | . | TRBV5-6 | . | CASSLEGRRNTEAFF | TGTGCCAGCAGCTTGGAAGGCAGGAGGAACACTGAAGCTTTCTTT
TRBJ2-5 | . | TRBV18 | . | CASSPLGETQYF | TGTGCCAGCTCACCACTGGGGGAGACCCAGTACTTC
TRBJ1-3 | TRBD1 | TRBV25-1 | . | CASSALTGWAGNTIYF | TGTGCCAGCAGTGCCCTGACAGGGTGGGCTGGAAACACCATATATTTT
TRBJ2-3 | TRBD1 | TRBV5-1 | . | CASSPPTGTGTDTQYF | TGCGCCAGCAGCCCTCCTACCGGGACAGGGACAGATACGCAGTATTTT
TRBJ1-1 | . | TRBV5-1 | . | CASRRGKDTEAFF | TGCGCCAGCAGACGGGGGAAGGACACTGAAGCTTTCTTT
TRBJ2-2 | . | TRBV5-1 | . | CASSLDGTLNTGELFF | TGCGCCAGCAGCTTGGATGGGACCCTGAACACCGGGGAGCTGTTTTTT
TRBJ2-5 | TRBD1 | TRBV7-2 | . | CASSWDSLQETQYF | TGTGCCAGCAGCTGGGACAGCCTCCAAGAGACCCAGTACTTC
TRBJ1-6 | . | TRBV29-1 | . | CSVGNRDNSPLHF | TGCAGCGTGGGAAACCGGGACAATTCACCCCTCCACTTT